The rows below give T cell receptor beta chains drawn from one sample of a study of vaccination and CD4 T cells after COVID-19. TCRdb reanalysed the PCR reads using MiXCR and keeps one entry per CDR3 protein. Of around 16,000 distinct CDR3 sequences in the sample, around half are singletons; the top ten hold less than 4.5%. Their cognate antigens are unknown. Sample: CD4+ T cells from blood, cultured in vitro, taken before SARS-CoV-2 vaccination. The receptors here all came from a human donor who had recovered from COVID-19. Each CDR3 is given with its conserved first and last residue. D genes are given only for firm matches. Not every row has a clone size; where given, it reads once, few, many or a size class.

v_gene,abundance,d_gene,j_gene,CDR3nt,CDR3aa
TRBV6-2/TRBV6-3,.,.,TRBJ2-7,TGTGCCAGCAGTCCGCCCCGACTCGTGCAGTACTTC,CASSPPRLVQYF
TRBV29-1,few,.,TRBJ1-1,TGCAGCGTTGATGGGCGGCTAGGGGCTTTCTTT,CSVDGRLGAFF
TRBV7-9,.,.,TRBJ2-1,TGTGCCAGCAGCACCCAGACAGTTTACAATGAGCAGTTCTTC,CASSTQTVYNEQFF
TRBV6-1,.,.,TRBJ2-7,TGTGCCAGCAGGAGGGGTCTAGATAATTCCTACGAGCAGTACTTC,CASRRGLDNSYEQYF
TRBV19,.,.,TRBJ1-1,TGTGCCAGTAGTATGGACAGGAACACTGAAGCTTTCTTT,CASSMDRNTEAFF
TRBV4-3,.,TRBD2,TRBJ2-2,TGCGCCAGCAGCCAAGTAGCGGGGGCCCCCGGGGAGCTGTTTTTT,CASSQVAGAPGELFF
TRBV15,few,.,TRBJ2-7,TGTGCCACCAGCAGAGATACTTCCTACGAGCAGTACTTC,CATSRDTSYEQYF
TRBV7-2,.,TRBD1,TRBJ1-1,TGTGCCAGCAGCTTAGATCGACACAGGGGGTGGCCCACTGAAGCTTTCTTT,CASSLDRHRGWPTEAFF
TRBV7-9,.,TRBD1,TRBJ1-5,TGTGCCAGCAGCCAAACAGGGGCCGAGAATCAGCCCCAGCATTTT,CASSQTGAENQPQHF
TRBV19,once,.,TRBJ1-1,TGTGCCAGTAGTATGAGGCAAAACACTGAAGCTTTCTTT,CASSMRQNTEAFF
TRBV7-2,few,.,TRBJ1-1,TGTGCCAGCAGGGGCTTCTCGGGGGGCACTGAAGCTTTCTTT,CASRGFSGGTEAFF
TRBV7-8,.,TRBD1,TRBJ1-1,TGTGCCAGCAGCTTAGGGGACAGGGGCACCCCAGCTTTCTTT,CASSLGDRGTPAFF
TRBV28,.,TRBD1,TRBJ1-1,TGTTCCACTACCGGGACAGGGACGAACACTGAAGCTTTCTTT,CSTTGTGTNTEAFF
TRBV7-3,.,.,TRBJ1-1,TGTGCCAGCAGCTTAGGTAAAGGCACTGAAGCTTTCTTT,CASSLGKGTEAFF
TRBV6-1,few,.,TRBJ1-1,TGTGCCAGCAGTGAAGGGGCAGTTACAAACACTGAAGCTTTCTTT,CASSEGAVTNTEAFF
TRBV6-1,few,.,TRBJ2-5,TGTGCCAGCCGCCGGGAGCAAGGAGAGACCCAGTACTTC,CASRREQGETQYF
TRBV28,few,TRBD2,TRBJ2-5,TGTGCCAGCAGGACAGCGGGAGGGCCAGAGACCCAGTACTTC,CASRTAGGPETQYF
TRBV29-1,.,TRBD2,TRBJ2-7,TGCAGCGTTCGCGTAACGGGAGGGTACGAGCAGTACTTC,CSVRVTGGYEQYF
TRBV7-8,once,.,TRBJ2-5,TGTGCCAGCAGCCAGGCGTCACCCCAAGAGACCCAGTACTTC,CASSQASPQETQYF
TRBV7-9,.,.,TRBJ1-5,TGTGCCAGCAGCCCGGAGAATCAGCCCCAGCATTTT,CASSPENQPQHF
TRBV6-1,.,TRBD1,TRBJ1-1,TGTGCCAGCAGGGCGACAGGGGTGCGGACTGAAGCTTTCTTT,CASRATGVRTEAFF
TRBV6-2/TRBV6-3,once,.,TRBJ2-2,TGTGCCAGCAGTTGGGACACCCCCGCCGGGGAGCTGTTTTTT,CASSWDTPAGELFF
TRBV21-1,.,.,TRBJ2-3,TGTGCCAGCAGCAAATGCCTCGAGGAGGGCCGCACAGATACGCAGTATTTT,CASSKCLEEGRTDTQYF
TRBV5-1,.,.,TRBJ1-1,TGCGCCAGCAGCCAATCCCCAGGGGAGGCTGAAGCTTTCTTT,CASSQSPGEAEAFF
TRBV19,.,TRBD1,TRBJ2-7,TGTGCCAGTAGTGACACAGGGGGCGGACGATCATACGAGCAGTACTTC,CASSDTGGGRSYEQYF
TRBV27,.,.,TRBJ2-7,TGTGCCAGCAGAAAGACAGGTTCCTACGAGCAGTACTTC,CASRKTGSYEQYF
TRBV5-4,.,.,TRBJ1-5,TGTGCCAGCAGCTTGGACAGAAATCAGCCCCAGCATTTT,CASSLDRNQPQHF
TRBV6-1,.,.,TRBJ1-2,TGTGCCAGCACCTCAAGGGACGGAGCTAACTATGGCTACACCTTC,CASTSRDGANYGYTF
TRBV29-1,.,TRBD2,TRBJ2-5,TGCAGCGTACAAAAAGGGACTACGGAAGAGACCCAGTACTTC,CSVQKGTTEETQYF
TRBV6-1,few,TRBD1,TRBJ1-1,TGTGCCAGCAGGTTTCAGGGGGGTACTGAAGCTTTCTTT,CASRFQGGTEAFF
TRBV27,.,.,TRBJ2-3,TGTGCCAGCAGTTTATATGATACGCAGTATTTT,CASSLYDTQYF
TRBV20-1,.,.,TRBJ2-5,TGCAGTGCTGATTTTCGGGTCAGGGGACAAGAGACCCAGTACTTC,CSADFRVRGQETQYF
TRBV5-4,.,TRBD1,TRBJ2-4,TGTGCCAGCAGCAGGGGACAGGGACTATTGGCGGACTTC,CASSRGQGLLADF
TRBV7-9,.,TRBD2,TRBJ2-1,TGTGCCAGCAGCTTAAGAGCTAGCGGGGGGTGGAATGAGCAGTTCTTC,CASSLRASGGWNEQFF
TRBV7-8,.,TRBD1,TRBJ2-1,TGTGCCAGCAGCTTAATCCTTAGGACAGGGGCCTACAATGAGCAGTTCTTC,CASSLILRTGAYNEQFF
TRBV6-2/TRBV6-3,.,TRBD1,TRBJ1-2,TGTGCCAGCAGTAAACCGGACAGGGATGGTGGCTACACCTTC,CASSKPDRDGGYTF
TRBV20-1,.,.,TRBJ1-1,TGCAGTGCCAGGTGGCCGGCTCCGAACACTGAAGCTTTCTTT,CSARWPAPNTEAFF
TRBV14,.,.,TRBJ2-7,TGTGCCAGCAGCCAAGATCGGGGGAGAGACTACGAGCAGTACTTC,CASSQDRGRDYEQYF
TRBV20-1,few,TRBD1,TRBJ2-3,TGCAGTGCCCCGACAGGGACAGATACGCAGTATTTT,CSAPTGTDTQYF
TRBV11-2,.,.,TRBJ1-5,TGTGCCAGCAGCCTGAAGCAGGTGGAGCCCCAGCATTTT,CASSLKQVEPQHF
TRBV20-1,few,.,TRBJ1-2,TGCAGTGCTACGGGACGGCAATATGGCTACACCTTC,CSATGRQYGYTF
TRBV11-3,.,TRBD2,TRBJ2-5,TGTGCCAGCAGCCCGGTGGGTAGCGGGGAGACCCAGTACTTC,CASSPVGSGETQYF
TRBV20-1,few,.,TRBJ1-1,TGCAGTGCGAACAGGGCGAGCACTGAAGCTTTCTTT,CSANRASTEAFF
TRBV7-8,few,.,TRBJ2-1,TGTGCCAGCAGCCCTAGGGGGGCGGGAGCAGGGAATGAGCAGTTCTTC,CASSPRGAGAGNEQFF
TRBV7-8,.,.,TRBJ1-3,TGTGCCAGCAGCTTAGTCGACCCAACCTCTGGAAACACCATATATTTT,CASSLVDPTSGNTIYF
TRBV30,.,.,TRBJ1-2,TGTGCCTGGAGTGTATCGGGCCTCGGCTACACCTTC,CAWSVSGLGYTF
TRBV4-2,few,TRBD1,TRBJ1-2,TGTGCCAGCAGCCAACTGGGACAGGGGAATGGCTACACCTTC,CASSQLGQGNGYTF
TRBV28,.,.,TRBJ1-5,TGTGCCATCAAGGGGGGTCCTGGGGGCAATCAGCCCCAGCATTTT,CAIKGGPGGNQPQHF
TRBV20-1,.,TRBD2,TRBJ2-3,TGCAGTGCTGGAGGCTTGGGAGGGGATACGCAGTATTTT,CSAGGLGGDTQYF